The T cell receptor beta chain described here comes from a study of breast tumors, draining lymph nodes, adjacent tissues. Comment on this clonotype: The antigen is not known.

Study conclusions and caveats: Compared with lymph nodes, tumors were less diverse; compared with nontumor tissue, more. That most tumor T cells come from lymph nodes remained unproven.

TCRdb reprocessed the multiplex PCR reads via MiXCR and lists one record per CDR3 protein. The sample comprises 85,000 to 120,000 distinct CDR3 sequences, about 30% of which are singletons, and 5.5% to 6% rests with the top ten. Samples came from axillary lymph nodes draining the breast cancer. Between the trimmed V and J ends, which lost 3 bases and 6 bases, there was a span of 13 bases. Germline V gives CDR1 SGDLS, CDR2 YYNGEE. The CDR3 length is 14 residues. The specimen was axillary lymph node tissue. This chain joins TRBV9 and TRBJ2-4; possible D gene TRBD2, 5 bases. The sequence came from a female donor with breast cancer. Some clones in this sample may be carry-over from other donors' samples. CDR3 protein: CASSADIGLNIQYF. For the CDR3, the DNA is TGTGCCAGCAGCGCCGACATAGGACTAAACATTCAGTACTTC.